The rows below give T cell receptor beta chains drawn from one sample of a study of response to subunit inactivated influenza vaccine. TCRdb re-derived calls from the RT-PCR reads in MiXCR, one entry per CDR3 protein. The sample includes more than 550,000 distinct CDR3 sequences, around 11% of them seen just once. The source material was PBMCs from blood, sampled on the day of vaccination. All receptors derive from a middle-aged man who received an inactivated influenza vaccine. Both conserved end residues are trimmed from each CDR3. Each record gives: V gene, CDR3 length, D gene, CDR3 protein. The D gene is left open where the match is weak.

v_call: TRBV20-1; cdr3_length: 12; d_call: TRBD2; cdr3_aa: SARGTSGGYEQY
v_call: TRBV20-1; cdr3_length: 13; d_call: TRBD2; cdr3_aa: SATSPAGGLVEQY
v_call: TRBV10-3; cdr3_length: 11; d_call: TRBD1; cdr3_aa: AISGDRAEREF
v_call: TRBV12-3/TRBV12-4; cdr3_length: 14; d_call: TRBD2; cdr3_aa: ASSSVSGRSTDTQY
v_call: TRBV7-2; cdr3_length: 13; d_call: NA; cdr3_aa: ASSLVWRDTDTQY
v_call: TRBV12-3/TRBV12-4; cdr3_length: 14; d_call: NA; cdr3_aa: ASSLVTRPSTDTQY
v_call: TRBV6-2/TRBV6-3; cdr3_length: 12; d_call: NA; cdr3_aa: ASSPSRRWNEQF
v_call: TRBV5-6; cdr3_length: 10; d_call: TRBD1; cdr3_aa: ASSMTGDGYT
v_call: TRBV4-3; cdr3_length: 17; d_call: TRBD1; cdr3_aa: ASRPGQGRTLVGPGELF
v_call: TRBV3-1; cdr3_length: 16; d_call: NA; cdr3_aa: ASSQARNSGTILYEQY
v_call: TRBV3-1; cdr3_length: 13; d_call: TRBD1; cdr3_aa: ASSQGPGQGYEQY
v_call: TRBV2; cdr3_length: 12; d_call: TRBD1; cdr3_aa: ASKDRGGTGELF
v_call: TRBV15; cdr3_length: 13; d_call: NA; cdr3_aa: ATSRDQVTGGELF
v_call: TRBV7-2; cdr3_length: 13; d_call: NA; cdr3_aa: ASSLDSGISYEQY
v_call: TRBV3-1; cdr3_length: 12; d_call: TRBD2; cdr3_aa: ASSPLAGVETQY
v_call: TRBV12-3/TRBV12-4; cdr3_length: 13; d_call: TRBD2; cdr3_aa: ASSLGGSRTGELF
v_call: TRBV20-1; cdr3_length: 14; d_call: TRBD1; cdr3_aa: SANSPRDRGHETQY
v_call: TRBV7-9; cdr3_length: 13; d_call: NA; cdr3_aa: ASSVEGTPNTEAF
v_call: TRBV29-1; cdr3_length: 12; d_call: TRBD1; cdr3_aa: SVSTGGFTDTQY
v_call: TRBV24-1; cdr3_length: 13; d_call: NA; cdr3_aa: ATSSSVGPRETQY
v_call: TRBV2; cdr3_length: 14; d_call: NA; cdr3_aa: ASSGGSSSGANVLT
v_call: TRBV20-1; cdr3_length: 12; d_call: TRBD2; cdr3_aa: SAFTGTSAGELF
v_call: TRBV6-1; cdr3_length: 12; d_call: NA; cdr3_aa: ASSTFEQGYEQY
v_call: TRBV7-2; cdr3_length: 13; d_call: NA; cdr3_aa: ASSLGARVPHEQY
v_call: TRBV27; cdr3_length: 12; d_call: TRBD1; cdr3_aa: ASSLSTGQYEQY
v_call: TRBV20-1; cdr3_length: 11; d_call: NA; cdr3_aa: SANDVEIKTQY
v_call: TRBV30; cdr3_length: 16; d_call: NA; cdr3_aa: AWGKIMRGPAPTDTQY
v_call: TRBV6-5; cdr3_length: 15; d_call: TRBD1; cdr3_aa: ASSYRTQGAPGGEAF
v_call: TRBV10-3; cdr3_length: 12; d_call: NA; cdr3_aa: AIRSRADQETQY
v_call: TRBV4-1; cdr3_length: 14; d_call: TRBD1; cdr3_aa: ASSQGWTGENTEAF
v_call: TRBV12-3/TRBV12-4; cdr3_length: 13; d_call: TRBD1; cdr3_aa: ASSLVDRGFYEQY
v_call: TRBV10-3; cdr3_length: 11; d_call: NA; cdr3_aa: AIRGVLGDEQF
v_call: TRBV7-2; cdr3_length: 12; d_call: NA; cdr3_aa: ASSLVGRYYEQY
v_call: TRBV11-2; cdr3_length: 13; d_call: TRBD1; cdr3_aa: ASRITGTGTYEQY
v_call: TRBV6-6; cdr3_length: 11; d_call: NA; cdr3_aa: ASSPIENTEAF
v_call: TRBV7-2; cdr3_length: 13; d_call: TRBD2; cdr3_aa: ASSPRISGRETQY
v_call: TRBV29-1; cdr3_length: 13; d_call: NA; cdr3_aa: SVAPLGSRNTEAF
v_call: TRBV12-3/TRBV12-4; cdr3_length: 15; d_call: TRBD1; cdr3_aa: ASSHRTGPSLYNEQF
v_call: TRBV4-3; cdr3_length: 13; d_call: NA; cdr3_aa: ASSQVVREQETQY
v_call: TRBV5-1; cdr3_length: 14; d_call: NA; cdr3_aa: ASSSKDWTNTDTQY
v_call: TRBV20-1; cdr3_length: 11; d_call: NA; cdr3_aa: SARYRVEQPQH
v_call: TRBV20-1; cdr3_length: 8; d_call: NA; cdr3_aa: SAWDTEAF